Below, 28 T cell receptor beta chains from the same sample are listed, as sequenced in a study of cytomegalovirus exposure and HLA in healthy donors. Measured with immunoSEQ multiplex PCR; TCRdb has only the in-frame clones, and not every one. Of roughly 120,000 clones in the sample, roughly 88% were seen once. The specimen sequenced was PBMCs. The receptors shown here come from a man between 18 and 35 years old in good health and CMV-seronegative.

The genes are TRBV6-6 and TRBJ1-5; no definite D call. Germline assignment: CDR1 MNHNY and CDR2 SVGAGI (reference sequence). The V and J ends lost 8 bases and 0 bases respectively, with 14 bases between them. This CDR3 is built from 15 residues. The CDR3 nucleotides read TGTGCCAGCTCTAGCGGACCCCTTAGCAATCAGCCCCAGCATTTT. It codes for CASSSGPLSNQPQHF.

This clone was counted once. The chain couples TRBV28 to TRBJ1-2; 11 bases are shared with TRBD1. This CDR3 comprises 15 residues. Germline V gene data show CDR1 as MDHEN and CDR2 as SYDVKM. Trimming cost V 6 bases and J 6 bases; bases outside gene matches: 9. CDR3 amino acids: CASRTSGTGGNGYTF. The CDR3 DNA reads as TGTGCCAGCAGGACGTCCGGGACAGGGGGTAATGGCTACACCTTC.

The V gene is TRBV5-6, the J gene TRBJ1-1; no clear D. The CDR3 sequence is 11 residues long. The germline V gene has CDR1 SGHDT and CDR2 YYEEEE. V gave up 2 bases and J gave up 7 bases, with 6 bases separating them. CDR3 nucleotide sequence: TGTGCCAGCAGCTTCAGGTTTGAAGCTTTCTTT. Translation gives CASSFRFEAFF.

The rearrangement joins TRBV19 to TRBJ1-5; D call uncertain. Germline V gene data show CDR1 as LNHDA and CDR2 as SQIVND (reference sequence). The CDR3 covers 17 residues. The V end was cut by 4 bases, the J end by 1 base, with 17 bases between. CDR3 amino acids: CASSRLSGSSSNQPQHF. In DNA, the CDR3 is TGTGCCAGTAGTAGACTCTCCGGGAGCTCGAGCAATCAGCCCCAGCATTTT.

The V and J genes are TRBV29-1 and TRBJ2-3; 7 positions match TRBD2. Germline V gene sequence: CDR1 SQVTM, CDR2 ANQGSEA. The CDR3 is 13 residues long. V gave up 4 bases and J gave up 1 base; unmatched junction bases: 2. The CDR3 reads CSVAAGGTDTQYF. The CDR3 DNA sequence: TGCAGCGTTGCTGCGGGGGGCACAGATACGCAGTATTTT.

This sequence joins TRBV28 and TRBJ2-3; 8 bases align to TRBD2. The CDR3 extends over 15 amino acids. Germline V lookup: CDR1 MDHEN, CDR2 SYDVKM. J was trimmed by 6 bases and V by 2 bases; bases with no gene match: 7. The CDR3 DNA reads TGTGCCAGCAGTTTAAGGCGGGGGGCCATGGATACGCAGTATTTT. Its protein product is CASSLRRGAMDTQYF.

The chain combines TRBV11-3 with TRBJ2-2; 9 bases line up with TRBD1. The trim removed 6 bases at V and 4 bases at J, leaving 6 bases unmatched. The CDR3 is made up of 15 amino acids. The germline V gene encodes CDR1 SGHNT and CDR2 YENEEA. CDR3 coding DNA: TGTGCCAGCAGGCCAACAGGGGGCATCACCGGGGAGCTGTTTTTT. This sequence encodes CASRPTGGITGELFF.

V usage is TRBV5-4 and J usage is TRBJ1-6; D is uncertain. Germline assignment: CDR1 SGHNT and CDR2 YYREEE (reference sequence). V was pared by 4 bases and J by 0 bases, with 8 bases between. The CDR3 extends over 15 amino acids. The CDR3 here is CASSAYSSYNSPLHF. The CDR3 bases are TGTGCCAGCAGCGCCTACAGCTCCTATAATTCACCCCTCCACTTT.

V and J are TRBV5-6 and TRBJ1-2, with D hard to call. This CDR3 has 13 amino acids. Per the germline V gene, CDR1 is SGHDT and CDR2 is YYEEEE. The V gene lost 6 bases and the J gene lost 0 bases, with 9 bases spanning the gap. CDR3 in amino acids: CASKRQANYGYTF. The DNA for the CDR3 is TGTGCCAGCAAACGACAAGCTAACTATGGCTACACCTTC.

This clone was seen a few times. This sequence joins TRBV27 and TRBJ2-1, with TRBD1 as a possible D gene (6 bases). The V gene's germline CDR1 is MNHEY and CDR2 SMNVEV (reference sequence). The length of the CDR3 is 15 residues. V shed 5 bases and J shed 9 bases, with 20 bases lying between them. The CDR3 region has the DNA TGTGCCAGCAGTCCACAGGGTCAGTATTATAGTGAGCAGTTCTTC. Protein: CASSPQGQYYSEQFF.

The gene calls are TRBV11-1 and TRBJ1-1, with D unresolved. The germline V gene has CDR1 SGHAT and CDR2 FQDESV (reference sequence). The CDR3 is 13 amino acids. Trimming removed 2 bases from V and 2 bases from J, with 6 bases in between. CDR3 bases: TGTGCCAGCAGCTTACAGTTTAACACTGAAGCTTTCTTT. Translating it yields CASSLQFNTEAFF. Filled out from reference TRBV11-1 and TRBJ1-1, the complete variable domain reads EAEVAQSPRYKITEKSQAVAFWCDPISGHATLYWYRQILGQGPELLVQFQDESVVDDSQLPKDRFSAERLKGVDSTLKIQPAELGDSAMYLCASSLQFNTEAFFGQGTRLTVV.

CDR3 nucleotide sequence: TGTGCCAGCAGCTTAGCGGTGCAGGGGCCAGGAAACACCATATATTTT. As protein: CASSLAVQGPGNTIYF. The V gene is TRBV7-9, the J gene TRBJ1-3, with D perhaps matching TRBD1 (6 bases). The CDR3 length is 16 residues. V was cut by 0 bases and J by 4 bases, with 13 bases left in between. The germline V gene encodes CDR1 SEHNR and CDR2 FQNEAQ (reference sequence).

This clone was counted a single time. The genes are TRBV19 and TRBJ2-7; TRBD1 matches 7 bases. The CDR3 runs 15 residues. Germline-derived CDR1 and CDR2 are LNHDA and SQIVND (reference sequence). Trimming cost V 2 bases and J 2 bases; bases outside gene matches: 6. CDR3 sequence reads: CASSITRTGTYEQYF. DNA for the CDR3: TGTGCCAGTAGTATAACCCGGACAGGAACCTACGAGCAGTACTTC.

The chain employs TRBV5-1 and TRBJ2-1, with TRBD2 matching 11 bases. With 0 bases clipped from V and 8 bases from J, the junction kept 7 bases outside the gene matches. This CDR3 is built from 16 residues. Germline CDR1 is SGHRS and CDR2 is YFSETQ. CDR3 bases: TGCGCCAGCAGCTTGGTAGCGGGAGGGCCTTCACATGAGCAGTTCTTC. It encodes CASSLVAGGPSHEQFF.

V gene TRBV10-3 combines with J gene TRBJ2-7, with 8 positions matching TRBD1. The V segment lost 2 bases and the J segment 0 bases; nucleotides outside the gene matches: 6. CDR3 length: 16 amino acids. Germline lookup yields CDR1 ENHRY and CDR2 SYGVKD. CDR3 nucleotides: TGTGCCATCAGTGAGAGGGGACAGGAAAGCTCCTACGAGCAGTACTTC. This codes for CAISERGQESSYEQYF.

In this sample, this clone turned up a few times. The V call is TRBV2, the J call TRBJ1-1, with 9 positions matching TRBD1. This CDR3 has 15 residues. V lost 5 bases, J lost 3 bases, and 7 bases stayed unmatched. Germline V lookup: CDR1 SNHLY, CDR2 FYNNEI. The CDR3 sequence: CASSRTTGGHTEAFF. Written as DNA, the CDR3 is TGTGCCAGCAGTCGAACTACAGGGGGCCACACTGAAGCTTTCTTT.

This clone occurred once. The chain has TRBV10-3 and TRBJ2-2, with D possibly matching TRBD2 (7 bases). Germline CDR1 is ENHRY and CDR2 is SYGVKD. Trimming removed 11 bases at V and 5 bases at J, with 18 bases between. CDR3 length: 14 amino acids. The CDR3 DNA reads as TGTGCCTCCCAGGGGCTAGCGGAAACCGGGGAGCTGTTTTTT. Translating gives CASQGLAETGELFF.

The chain couples TRBV6-1 to TRBJ2-7, with D tentatively TRBD1 (6 bases). CDR1 MNHNS and CDR2 SASEGT come from the germline V gene. The CDR3 contains 15 residues. The V end was cut by 5 bases, the J end by 0 bases, with 14 bases between. The CDR3 reads CASSRQESFSYEQYF. In nucleotides, the CDR3 is TGTGCCAGCAGTAGACAGGAATCGTTCTCCTACGAGCAGTACTTC.

The chain is built from TRBV5-4 and TRBJ2-3, with 8 bases lining up with TRBD2. Germline V gives CDR1 SGHNT, CDR2 YYREEE (reference sequence). After removal of 4 bases from V and 3 bases from J, the junction contained 10 bases not matched to a gene. CDR3 length: 16 residues. DNA of the CDR3: TGTGCCAGCAGCCGCGGGACTAGTTGGATGACAGATACGCAGTATTTT. Amino acids: CASSRGTSWMTDTQYF.

This clone was detected only once. J is TRBJ2-3 and V is TRBV28; D is unclear. This CDR3 has 15 amino acids. V shed 5 bases and J shed 0 bases, with 12 bases lying between them. CDR1 and CDR2 from the germline V gene are MDHEN and SYDVKM. CDR3 nucleotide sequence: TGTGCCAGCAGTCCAGCGTTCGGTAGCACAGATACGCAGTATTTT. Translation: CASSPAFGSTDTQYF. The entire variable domain, with the rest obtained from reference TRBV28 and TRBJ2-3, is as follows: DVKVTQSSRYLVKRTGEKVFLECVQDMDHENMFWYRQDPGLGLRLIYFSYDVKMKEKGDIPEGYSVSREKKERFSLILESASTNQTSMYLCASSPAFGSTDTQYFGPGTRLTVL.

The V call is TRBV4-1, the J call TRBJ1-5; D remains ambiguous. The CDR3 runs 17 residues. Trimming removed 1 base from V and 0 bases from J, with 13 bases in between. Germline-derived CDR1 and CDR2 are MGHRA and YSYEKL. CDR3 sequence: CASSQVPTASSNQPQHF. In nucleotides, the CDR3 is TGCGCCAGCAGCCAAGTTCCAACAGCTTCTAGCAATCAGCCCCAGCATTTT.

The V call is TRBV6-5, the J call TRBJ1-1, with 7 bases lining up with TRBD1. Germline loops: CDR1 MNHEY, CDR2 SVGAGI. The J segment lost 4 bases and the V segment lost 5 bases, leaving 4 bases of the junction unmatched. This CDR3 is 13 amino acids long. The CDR3 is CASSTGVGTEAFF. CDR3 sequence (DNA): TGTGCCAGCAGTACAGGGGTTGGCACTGAAGCTTTCTTT.

The J gene is TRBJ2-7, the V gene TRBV25-1, with 10 bases matching TRBD2. The CDR3 is 15 amino acids. In germline, CDR1 is MGHDK, CDR2 SYGVNS. Trimming removed 2 bases from V and 1 base from J; junction bases left unmatched: 2. For the CDR3, the DNA is TGTGCCAGCAGTGAAGCTAGCGGGGGTTCCTACGAGCAGTACTTC. Amino acids: CASSEASGGSYEQYF.

This rearrangement joins TRBV5-1 to TRBJ2-3; 9 bases are shared with TRBD2. The CDR3 runs 15 residues. Trimming removed 4 bases from V and 0 bases from J; junction bases left unmatched: 3. CDR1 is SGHRS and CDR2 is YFSETQ in the germline V gene. CDR3: CASSPLAGSTDTQYF. The CDR3, as DNA: TGCGCCAGCAGCCCTCTAGCGGGGAGCACAGATACGCAGTATTTT.

The chain links TRBV5-6 to TRBJ1-4, with D perhaps TRBD1 (6 bases). V was shortened by 3 bases and J by 5 bases, with 11 bases between the two germline ends. Germline CDR1 SGHDT, CDR2 YYEEEE. This CDR3 contains 14 residues. CDR3 nucleotide sequence: TGTGCCAGCAGCTACAGCACAGGGAATGAAAAACTGTTTTTT. It specifies CASSYSTGNEKLFF.

The gene calls are TRBV29-1 and TRBJ1-2; D remains ambiguous. Deletions cut 4 bases from V and 5 bases from J, with 8 bases between. The CDR3 covers 11 residues. Germline V gene lookup returns CDR1 SQVTM and CDR2 ANQGSEA. CDR3 nucleotides: TGCAGCGTTGCCGGAGGTTATGGCTACACCTTC. Its translation is CSVAGGYGYTF. Variable domain in full (rest from reference TRBV29-1 and TRBJ1-2): SAVISQKPSRDICQRGTSLTIQCQVDSQVTMMFWYRQQPGQSLTLIATANQGSEATYESGFVIDKFPISRPNLTFSTLTVSNMSPEDSSIYLCSVAGGYGYTFGSGTRLTVV.

The V call is TRBV10-1, the J call TRBJ2-7, with 8 bases fitting TRBD2. In germline, CDR1 is WNHNN, CDR2 SYGVQD (reference sequence). With V trimmed by 11 bases and J by 0 bases, 15 bases remained unmatched. The CDR3 contains 16 residues. The CDR3 spells CALGGLAGRISYEQYF. As DNA, the CDR3 is TGCGCCCTCGGGGGGCTAGCGGGCCGTATCTCCTACGAGCAGTACTTC.

V is TRBV7-9 and J is TRBJ2-3, with 9 positions matching TRBD1. The V segment lost 6 bases and the J segment 2 bases; nucleotides outside the gene matches: 6. The CDR3 runs to 15 residues. The germline gives CDR1 SEHNR, CDR2 FQNEAQ (reference sequence). The DNA for the CDR3 is TGTGCCAGCAGGGGACAGGGCGGGTACACAGATACGCAGTATTTT. Residues: CASRGQGGYTDTQYF.